This note documents a single T cell receptor beta chain sequence. The sample is drawn from a study of T cells in localized non-small cell lung cancer. TCRdb's table, derived via immunoSEQ multiplex PCR, lists solely in-frame clones and lacks some. The sample includes some 37,000 clones, approximately 88% seen only once; the top ten take less than 3.5%. CDR1 is MDHEN and CDR2 is SYDVKM in the germline V gene. Deletions cut 6 bases from V and 10 bases from J, with 18 bases between. The CDR3 has 13 amino acids. This receptor was identified in a woman aged 35-75 years with stage I lung adenocarcinoma. The chain recombines TRBV28 with TRBJ1-2; D is perhaps TRBD1 (5 bases). The material was peripheral blood, obtained before any cancer treatment. CDR3: CASSREGTLDYTF. The CDR3 nucleotides are TGTGCCAGCAGCCGGGAGGGGACCTTGGACTACACCTTC.